The 4 T cell receptor beta chains in this list originate from one sample, sequenced in a study of T-cell memory formation after mild COVID-19. Using its own MiXCR run on the 5' RACE reads, TCRdb lists one record per CDR3 protein. The data hold 120,000 to 150,000 distinct CDR3 sequences, with roughly a fifth observed a single time. Material: PBMCs or a T cell subset sorted from them (not recorded which). The receptors originated from an adult woman who had mild COVID-19 (a few samples of this study predate the infection). Cell type and time point are not known.

This clonotype was counted only a few times. This rearrangement joins TRBV5-1 to TRBJ2-1; D may be TRBD2 (6 bases). V dropped 4 bases and J dropped 6 bases, with 20 bases sitting between them. Per germline, CDR1 SGHRS and CDR2 YFSETQ. The CDR3 loop spans 16 amino acids. CDR3 residues: CASSPPLAGGGNEQFF. In nucleotides, the CDR3 is TGCGCCAGCAGCCCACCCCTGGCCGGGGGTGGCAATGAGCAGTTCTTC.

In this sample, this clonotype turned up a few times. The V and J genes are TRBV24-1 and TRBJ2-7; no clear D gene. Germline V gives CDR1 KGHDR, CDR2 SFDVKD. Trimming stripped 0 bases from V and 3 bases from J, with 5 bases between. This CDR3 has 13 residues. The CDR3 protein is CATSDLRNYEQYF. The CDR3 nucleotides read TGTGCCACCAGTGATTTGAGGAACTACGAGCAGTACTTC.

This clonotype has only a few counts. The chain recombines TRBV3-1 with TRBJ2-2; TRBD2 agrees at 13 bases. Germline assignment: CDR1 LGHDT and CDR2 YNNKEL (reference sequence). J lost 4 bases, V lost 4 bases, and 6 bases had no gene match. There are 17 residues in the CDR3. CDR3 coding DNA: TGTGCCAGCAGCCCCCGGACTAGCGGGGGAGGCACCGGGGAGCTGTTTTTT. Protein: CASSPRTSGGGTGELFF.

This clonotype was observed a handful of times. The chain joins TRBV7-9 to TRBJ1-1, with a tentative D call TRBD1 (6 bases). Germline V CDR1 and CDR2: SEHNR, FQNEAQ (reference sequence). The ends were cut back, 0 bases at V and 0 bases at J, with 8 bases in the middle. The CDR3 loop spans 15 amino acids. The CDR3 DNA follows: TGTGCCAGCAGCTTAGCGGACAGAATGAACACTGAAGCTTTCTTT. It encodes CASSLADRMNTEAFF. Drawing the rest from reference TRBV7-9 and TRBJ1-1, the complete variable domain is DTGVSQNPRHKITKRGQNVTFRCDPISEHNRLYWYRQTLGQGPEFLTYFQNEAQLEKSRLLSDRFSAERPKGSFSTLEIQRTEQGDSAMYLCASSLADRMNTEAFFGQGTRLTVV.